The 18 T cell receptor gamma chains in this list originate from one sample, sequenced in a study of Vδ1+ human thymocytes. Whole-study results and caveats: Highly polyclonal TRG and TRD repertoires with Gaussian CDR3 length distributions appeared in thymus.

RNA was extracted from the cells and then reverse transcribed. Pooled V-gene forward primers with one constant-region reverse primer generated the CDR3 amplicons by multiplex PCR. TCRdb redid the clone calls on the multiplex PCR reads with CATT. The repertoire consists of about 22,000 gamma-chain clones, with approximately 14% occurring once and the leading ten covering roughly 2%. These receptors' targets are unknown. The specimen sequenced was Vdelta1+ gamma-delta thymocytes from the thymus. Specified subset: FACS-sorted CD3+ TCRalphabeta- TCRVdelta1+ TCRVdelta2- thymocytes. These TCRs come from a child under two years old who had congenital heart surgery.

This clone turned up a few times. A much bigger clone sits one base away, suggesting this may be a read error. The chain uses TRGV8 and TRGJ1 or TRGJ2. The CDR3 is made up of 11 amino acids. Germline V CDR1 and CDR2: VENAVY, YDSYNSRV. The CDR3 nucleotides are TGTGCCACCTGGGATTACTATAAGAAACTCTTT. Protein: CATWDYYKKLF.

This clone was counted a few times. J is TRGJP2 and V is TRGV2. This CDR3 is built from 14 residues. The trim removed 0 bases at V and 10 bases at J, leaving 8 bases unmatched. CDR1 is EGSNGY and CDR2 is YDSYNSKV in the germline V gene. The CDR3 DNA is TGTGCCACCTGGGACGGGCCGTTAGGTTGGATCAAGACGTTT. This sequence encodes CATWDGPLGWIKTF.

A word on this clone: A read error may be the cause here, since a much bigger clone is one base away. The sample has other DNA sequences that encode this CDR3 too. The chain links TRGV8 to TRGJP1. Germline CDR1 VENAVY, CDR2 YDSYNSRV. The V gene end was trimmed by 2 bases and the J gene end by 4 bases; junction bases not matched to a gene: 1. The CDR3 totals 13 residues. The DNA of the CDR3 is TGTGCCACCTGGGATAACACTGGTTGGTTCAAGATATTT. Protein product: CATWDNTGWFKIF.

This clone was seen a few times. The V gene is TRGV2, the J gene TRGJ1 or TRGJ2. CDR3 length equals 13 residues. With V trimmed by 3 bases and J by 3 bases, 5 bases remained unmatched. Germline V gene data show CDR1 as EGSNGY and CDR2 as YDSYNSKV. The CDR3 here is CATWDLGYYKKLF. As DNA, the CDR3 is TGTGCCACCTGGGACCTCGGTTATTATAAGAAACTCTTT.

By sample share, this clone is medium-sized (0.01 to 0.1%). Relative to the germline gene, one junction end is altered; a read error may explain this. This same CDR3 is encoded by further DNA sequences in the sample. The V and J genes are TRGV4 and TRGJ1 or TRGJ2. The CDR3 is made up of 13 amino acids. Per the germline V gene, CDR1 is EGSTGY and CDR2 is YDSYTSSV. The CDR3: CATWNGHYYKKLF. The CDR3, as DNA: TGTGCCACCTGGAATGGGCATTATTATAAGAAACTCTTT.

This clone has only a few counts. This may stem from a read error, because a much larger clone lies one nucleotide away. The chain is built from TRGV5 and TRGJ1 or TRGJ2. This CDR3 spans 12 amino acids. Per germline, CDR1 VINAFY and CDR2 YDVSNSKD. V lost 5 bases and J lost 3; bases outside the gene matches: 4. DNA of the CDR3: TGTGCCACCTGGGGGCCTTATTATAAGAAACTCTTT. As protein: CATWGPYYKKLF.

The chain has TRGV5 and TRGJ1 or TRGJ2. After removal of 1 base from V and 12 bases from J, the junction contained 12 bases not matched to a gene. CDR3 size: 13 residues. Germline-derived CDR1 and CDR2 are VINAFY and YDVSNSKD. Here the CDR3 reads CATWDSHSMWKLF. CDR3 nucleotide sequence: TGTGCCACCTGGGACAGTCACTCGATGTGGAAACTCTTT.

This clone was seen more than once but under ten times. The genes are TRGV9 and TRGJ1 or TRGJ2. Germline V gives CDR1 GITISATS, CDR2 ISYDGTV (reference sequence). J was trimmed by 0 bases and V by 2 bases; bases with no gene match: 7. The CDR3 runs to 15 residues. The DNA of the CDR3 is TGTGCCTTGTGGGAGGCGCAACTGAATTATTATAAGAAACTCTTT. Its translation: CALWEAQLNYYKKLF.

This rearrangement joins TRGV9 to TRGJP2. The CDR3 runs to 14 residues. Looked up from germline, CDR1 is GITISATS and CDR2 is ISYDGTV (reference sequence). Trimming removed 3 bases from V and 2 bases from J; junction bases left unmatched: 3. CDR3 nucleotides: TGTGCCTTGTGGGAGAACAGTAGTGATTGGATCAAGACGTTT. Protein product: CALWENSSDWIKTF.

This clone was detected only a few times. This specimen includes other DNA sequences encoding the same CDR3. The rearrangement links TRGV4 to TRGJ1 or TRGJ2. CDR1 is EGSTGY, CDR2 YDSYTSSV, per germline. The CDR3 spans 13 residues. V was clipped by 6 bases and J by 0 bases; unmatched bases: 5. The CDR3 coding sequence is TGTGCCACCTGGACTCTGAATTATTATAAGAAACTCTTT. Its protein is CATWTLNYYKKLF.

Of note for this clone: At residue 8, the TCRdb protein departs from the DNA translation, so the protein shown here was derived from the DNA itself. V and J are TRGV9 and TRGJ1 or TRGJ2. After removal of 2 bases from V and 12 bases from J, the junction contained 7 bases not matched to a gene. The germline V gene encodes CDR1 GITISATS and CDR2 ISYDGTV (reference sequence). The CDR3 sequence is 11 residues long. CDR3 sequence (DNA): TGTGCCTTGTGGGAGGACAATAGGAAACTCTTT. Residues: CALWEDNRKLF.

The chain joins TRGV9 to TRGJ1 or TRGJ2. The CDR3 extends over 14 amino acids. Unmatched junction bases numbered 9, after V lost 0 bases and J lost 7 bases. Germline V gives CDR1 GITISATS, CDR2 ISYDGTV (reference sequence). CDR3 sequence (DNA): TGTGCCTTGTGGGAGGTGCGCTATGGGTATAAGAAACTCTTT. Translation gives CALWEVRYGYKKLF.

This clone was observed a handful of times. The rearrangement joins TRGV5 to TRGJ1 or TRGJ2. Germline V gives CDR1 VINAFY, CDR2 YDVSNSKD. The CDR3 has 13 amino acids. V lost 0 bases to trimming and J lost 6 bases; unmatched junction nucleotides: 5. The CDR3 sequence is CATWDRLSYKKLF. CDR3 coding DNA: TGTGCCACCTGGGACAGGCTGTCTTATAAGAAACTCTTT.

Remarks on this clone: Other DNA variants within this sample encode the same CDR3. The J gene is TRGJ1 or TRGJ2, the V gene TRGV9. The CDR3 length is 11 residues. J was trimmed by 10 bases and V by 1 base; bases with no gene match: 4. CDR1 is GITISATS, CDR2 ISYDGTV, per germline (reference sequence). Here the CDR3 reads CALWEVGKKLF. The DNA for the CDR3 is TGTGCCTTGTGGGAGGTTGGGAAGAAACTCTTT.

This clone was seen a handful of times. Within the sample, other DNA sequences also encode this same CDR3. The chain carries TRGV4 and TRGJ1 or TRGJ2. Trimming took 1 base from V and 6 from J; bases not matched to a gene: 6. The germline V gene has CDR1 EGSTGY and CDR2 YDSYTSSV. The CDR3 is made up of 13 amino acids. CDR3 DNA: TGTGCCACCTGGGATGGCCCCCCTTATAAGAAACTCTTT. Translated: CATWDGPPYKKLF.

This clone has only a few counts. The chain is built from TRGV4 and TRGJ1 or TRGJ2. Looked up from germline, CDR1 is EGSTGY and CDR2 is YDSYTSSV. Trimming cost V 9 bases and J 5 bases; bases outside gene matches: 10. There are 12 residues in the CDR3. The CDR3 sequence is CATPDRDYKKLF. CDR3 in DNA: TGTGCCACCCCCGACCGGGATTATAAGAAACTCTTT.

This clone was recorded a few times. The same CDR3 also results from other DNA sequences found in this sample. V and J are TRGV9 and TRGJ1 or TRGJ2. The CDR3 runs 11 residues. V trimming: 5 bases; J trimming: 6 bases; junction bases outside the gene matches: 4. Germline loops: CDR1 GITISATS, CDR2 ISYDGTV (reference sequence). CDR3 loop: CALWAGYKKLF. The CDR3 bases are TGTGCCTTGTGGGCGGGTTATAAGAAACTCTTT.

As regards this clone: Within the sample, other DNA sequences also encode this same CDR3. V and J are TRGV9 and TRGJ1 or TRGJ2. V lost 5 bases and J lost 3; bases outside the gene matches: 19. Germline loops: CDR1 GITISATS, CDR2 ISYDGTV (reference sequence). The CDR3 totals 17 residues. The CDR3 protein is CALWGPSPNNAYYKKLF. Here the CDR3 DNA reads TGTGCCTTGTGGGGACCCTCCCCGAATAATGCTTATTATAAGAAACTCTTT.